Here is one T cell receptor (beta chain) with its context. Its antigen remains unknown. These data originate in a study of human T cells and chemical hapten exposure. Study-level background: Patients, chiefly female, had alopecia areata, totalis or universalis. Per-sample variation in TCR yield stemmed mainly from small pooled library volume differences. Findings and limits, study-wide: The number of TCRs over 1 in 1000 frequency stayed unchanged after DPC. While controls formed fewer of them, expanded TCRs formed significantly more large CDR3 similarity clusters.

TCRdb redid the calling of the RACE reads with MiXCR, one entry per CDR3 protein. The sample yields tens of thousands of distinct CDR3 sequences, about 10% seen once. The germline gives CDR1 SQVTM, CDR2 ANQGSEA. V gave up 6 bases and J gave up 7 bases; unmatched junction bases: 12. The length of the CDR3 is 16 residues. Noted time point: patch test 1, 2 weeks after DPC sensitization. Treatment of the sample: therapeutic diphenylcyclopropenone sensitization with weekly scalp DPC. The starting material was whole blood, obtained in connection with sensitization to the hapten diphenylcyclopropenone (DPC). This receptor was identified in a man in his forties or fifties with alopecia areata. Some clones in this sample may be carry-over from other donors' samples. This chain connects TRBV29-1 to TRBJ2-2, with 12 bases identical to TRBD2. The CDR3 here is CSVTPSGRARYGELFF. CDR3 nucleotide sequence: TGCAGCGTGACACCTAGCGGGAGGGCCCGGTACGGGGAGCTGTTTTTT.